These 31 T cell receptor beta chains came from one sample sequenced in a study of T cell responses to AZD1222 COVID-19 vaccine. TCRdb's copy holds only in-frame clones and misses some; the assay was immunoSEQ multiplex PCR. The table shows 95,000 to 110,000 clones, with roughly 88% occurring only once. Sequenced material: peripheral blood, taken on day 0 of AZD1222 vaccination. These receptors originate from an adult in good health.

Regarding this clone: The junction and the germline gene differ at one end; a read error may be behind it. The chain couples TRBV7-9 to TRBJ2-2; perhaps TRBD2 as D (6 bases). This CDR3 region has 19 residues. Germline loops: CDR1 SEHNR, CDR2 FQNEAQ (reference sequence). The CDR3 bases are TGTGCCAGCAGCTTAAGGAGGGGCCGCGGGGAAACGAAGACCGGGGAGCTGTTTTTT. Translating gives CASSLRRGRGETKTGELFF. The full variable domain, its missing parts supplied by reference TRBV7-9 and TRBJ2-2, is DTGVSQNPRHKITKRGQNVTFRCDPISEHNRLYWYRQTLGQGPEFLTYFQNEAQLEKSRLLSDRFSAERPKGSFSTLEIQRTEQGDSAMYLCASSLRRGRGETKTGELFFGEGSRLTVL.

The chain joins TRBV7-3 to TRBJ2-1, with D hard to call. Germline V CDR1 and CDR2: SGHTA, FQGTGA. CDR3 length equals 12 residues. V lost 1 base to trimming and J lost 5 bases, with 3 bases between them. CDR3 sequence reads: CASSLSDNEQFF. CDR3 DNA: TGTGCCAGCAGCTTAAGCGACAATGAGCAGTTCTTC.

This clone showed up just once. The chain links TRBV6-5 to TRBJ1-5; a weak D match, TRBD1 (6 bases). CDR3 length: 13 amino acids. Per the germline V gene, CDR1 is MNHEY and CDR2 is SVGAGI. V was cut by 6 bases and J by 7 bases, with 13 bases left in between. The CDR3 DNA sequence: TGTGCCAGCAGACCACAGGGCCGGCAGCCCCAGCATTTT. This gives the protein CASRPQGRQPQHF.

Note on this clone: The sample holds other DNA sequences that translate to the same CDR3. J is TRBJ1-4 and V is TRBV28, with no clear D. The CDR3 covers 16 residues. Deletions cut 4 bases from V and 0 bases from J, with 12 bases between. Germline CDR1 MDHEN, CDR2 SYDVKM. The CDR3 coding sequence is TGTGCCAGCAGTTCACCGGGGTCAGCAACTAATGAAAAACTGTTTTTT. This codes for CASSSPGSATNEKLFF.

The chain joins TRBV6-5 to TRBJ2-1; TRBD2 matches at 10 bases. The CDR3 is 12 amino acids. Germline assignment: CDR1 MNHEY and CDR2 SVGAGI. With V trimmed by 10 bases and J by 6 bases, 3 bases remained unmatched. The CDR3 DNA sequence: TGTGCCACTAGCGGGAGCGCCAATGAGCAGTTCTTC. Protein: CATSGSANEQFF.

V is TRBV10-1 and J is TRBJ2-2; TRBD1 aligns across 7 bases. From germline, CDR1 is WNHNN and CDR2 SYGVQD (reference sequence). The CDR3 length is 15 residues. V lost 5 bases to trimming and J lost 2 bases; unmatched junction nucleotides: 5. CDR3: CASSSGTANTGELFF. The CDR3 DNA is TGCGCCAGCAGTTCCGGGACAGCTAACACCGGGGAGCTGTTTTTT.

In DNA, the CDR3 is TGTGCCAGTAGTCAACAGGGGAGCAATCAGCCCCAGCATTTT. Translation: CASSQQGSNQPQHF. This rearrangement joins TRBV19 to TRBJ1-5; 7 bases fit TRBD1. Germline trimming cut 5 bases from V and 1 base from J; bases unmatched to any gene: 2. CDR3 length: 14 residues. Germline V gene sequence: CDR1 LNHDA, CDR2 SQIVND (reference sequence).

The CDR3 DNA sequence: TGCGCCAGCAGCCCACTCCCCCCGCCAGGGTCGTGGTCGGAAAAACTGTTTTTT. Translating gives CASSPLPPPGSWSEKLFF. The chain couples TRBV4-3 to TRBJ1-4; a weak D match, TRBD1 (5 bases). Looked up from germline, CDR1 is LGHNA and CDR2 is YSLEER. This CDR3 is 18 amino acids long. V lost 4 bases and J 8 bases, leaving 26 bases between the germline ends.

The V and J genes are TRBV20-1 and TRBJ2-2, with 11 bases fitting TRBD2. Germline CDR1 DFQATT, CDR2 SNEGSKA (reference sequence). This CDR3 region has 18 residues. The trim removed 3 bases at V and 2 bases at J, leaving 11 bases unmatched. The CDR3: CSASDWATSGINTGELFF. DNA for the CDR3: TGCAGTGCTAGTGATTGGGCGACTAGCGGGATTAACACCGGGGAGCTGTTTTTT.

In its sample, this clone was seen once. The rearrangement links TRBV10-1 to TRBJ2-2; 8 bases match TRBD1. Germline V gene data show CDR1 as WNHNN and CDR2 as SYGVQD (reference sequence). CDR3 length equals 14 residues. V lost 10 bases to trimming and J lost 7 bases; unmatched junction nucleotides: 11. The CDR3 region is CATQIQGVDGELFF. The DNA of the CDR3 is TGCGCCACCCAAATACAGGGGGTGGACGGGGAGCTGTTTTTT.

CDR3 residues: CAWSYDPAGAQPQHF. The CDR3 DNA is TGTGCCTGGAGTTACGACCCCGCGGGCGCTCAGCCCCAGCATTTT. V gene TRBV30 combines with J gene TRBJ1-5; D is uncertain. Germline CDR1 GTSNPN, CDR2 SVGIG (reference sequence). The CDR3 contains 15 residues. The V gene lost 2 bases and the J gene lost 6 bases, with 17 bases spanning the gap.

The chain is built from TRBV19 and TRBJ1-5; 7 bases match TRBD1. Germline CDR1 reads LNHDA; CDR2 reads SQIVND (reference sequence). The CDR3 loop spans 14 amino acids. Trimming removed 5 bases from V and 2 bases from J; junction bases left unmatched: 3. CDR3 loop: CASSPGGRNQPQHF. DNA of the CDR3: TGTGCCAGTAGTCCAGGGGGACGCAATCAGCCCCAGCATTTT. Together with reference TRBV19 and TRBJ1-5, the CDR3 gives the full variable domain: DGGITQSPKYLFRKEGQNVTLSCEQNLNHDAMYWYRQDPGQGLRLIYYSQIVNDFQKGDIAEGYSVSREKKESFPLTVTSAQKNPTAFYLCASSPGGRNQPQHFGDGTRLSIL.

CDR3 nucleotides: TGTGCCAGCAGCGGGCAAAATGCGGGACGAATTAATGAAAAACTGTTTTTT. The encoded protein is CASSGQNAGRINEKLFF. This sequence joins TRBV28 and TRBJ1-4, with a tentative D call TRBD1 (5 bases). In germline, CDR1 is MDHEN, CDR2 SYDVKM. Trimming took off 6 bases at V and 4 bases at J, with 21 bases between the two ends. The CDR3 extends over 17 amino acids.

V usage is TRBV27 and J usage is TRBJ2-1, with 11 positions matching TRBD2. The V gene end was trimmed by 3 bases and the J gene end by 5 bases; junction bases not matched to a gene: 3. CDR3 length: 15 amino acids. The germline CDR1 and CDR2 sequences are MNHEY and SMNVEV (reference sequence). The CDR3 loop reads CASSLGTSGNNEQFF. DNA for the CDR3: TGTGCCAGCAGTTTGGGGACTAGCGGAAACAATGAGCAGTTCTTC.

The V and J genes are TRBV9 and TRBJ1-1, with 11 bases that match TRBD1. J gave up 4 bases and V 4 bases, and 6 bases lay outside the gene matches. The CDR3 extends over 15 amino acids. Germline V lookup: CDR1 SGDLS, CDR2 YYNGEE. The CDR3 DNA reads as TGTGCCAGCAGCCCAGGACAGGGGGCGACCACTGAAGCTTTCTTT. Its protein is CASSPGQGATTEAFF.

The V and J genes are TRBV6-2 or TRBV6-3 and TRBJ2-7; the match to TRBD1 covers 9 bases. CDR1 is MNHEY and CDR2 is SVGEGT in the germline V gene. With V trimmed by 6 bases and J by 5 bases, 11 bases remained unmatched. This CDR3 is 15 amino acids long. The CDR3 reads CASSSGTGFFHEQYF. In DNA, the CDR3 is TGTGCCAGCAGCTCCGGGACAGGGTTTTTCCACGAGCAGTACTTC.

The genes are TRBV2 and TRBJ2-7; 8 nucleotides match TRBD1. Trimming took 4 bases from V and 6 from J; bases not matched to a gene: 5. Per germline, CDR1 SNHLY and CDR2 FYNNEI. CDR3 length equals 13 residues. CDR3 DNA sequence: TGTGCCAGCAGTGCTCAGGGGGCCGGCGAGCAGTACTTC. It translates to CASSAQGAGEQYF.

The rearrangement joins TRBV3-1 (or the pseudogene TRBV3-2) to TRBJ2-7; D possibly matches TRBD1 or TRBD2 (6 bases each). Germline CDR1 LGHDT, CDR2 YNNKEL (reference sequence). The germline V and J ends were trimmed by 1 base and 3 bases, with 16 bases remaining between them. This CDR3 is 16 amino acids long. CDR3 sequence (DNA): TGTGCCAGCAGCCAAGGCCCCGGGGGCATCGGCTACGAGCAGTACTTC. It yields the protein CASSQGPGGIGYEQYF.

The chain has TRBV7-9 and TRBJ2-1, with D unresolved. In germline, CDR1 is SEHNR, CDR2 FQNEAQ (reference sequence). The CDR3 runs to 15 residues. Trimming cost V 5 bases and J 0 bases, with 11 bases left between them. CDR3: CASSLTYSSYNEQFF. The CDR3 DNA reads TGTGCCAGCAGCCTGACATATAGCTCCTACAATGAGCAGTTCTTC.

The chain carries TRBV6-5 and TRBJ1-2, with D possibly TRBD1 on 6 matching bases. CDR3 length equals 12 residues. Trimming left V 6 bases short and J 8 bases short, with 13 bases between. Germline CDR1 MNHEY, CDR2 SVGAGI. As DNA, the CDR3 is TGTGCCAGCAGCAATCAGGGGCACGGCTACACCTTC. Translated, it gives CASSNQGHGYTF.

This clone was seen only once. The chain employs TRBV27 and TRBJ1-4; D is ambiguous. CDR3 size: 14 residues. Germline V gene data show CDR1 as MNHEY and CDR2 as SMNVEV (reference sequence). Trimming cost V 0 bases and J 8 bases, with 10 bases left between them. The CDR3 is CASSLSRVGEKLFF. CDR3 DNA: TGTGCCAGCAGTTTATCACGCGTGGGGGAAAAACTGTTTTTT.

The rearrangement joins TRBV24-1 to TRBJ2-7, with TRBD2 identical over 16 bases. The V gene's germline CDR1 is KGHDR and CDR2 SFDVKD. The CDR3 runs to 20 residues. J lost 6 bases, V lost 0 bases, and 13 bases had no gene match. The CDR3: CATSDLLGTSGRAALCEQYF. CDR3 in DNA: TGTGCCACCAGTGATTTGCTAGGGACTAGCGGGAGGGCCGCGCTCTGCGAGCAGTACTTC.

The chain employs TRBV21-1 and TRBJ2-7; the table's D gene call, TRBD1, was not cross checked with the DNA. TRBV21-1 corresponds to a pseudogene. The CDR3 extends over 14 amino acids. For the CDR3, the DNA is TGTGCCAGCAGCAACGGACAGGGGCGACACGAGCAGTACTTC. Translating gives CASSNGQGRHEQYF.

This chain uses TRBV12-3 or TRBV12-4 with TRBJ2-3; D possibly corresponds to TRBD2 (5 bases). The V end lost 4 bases, the J end lost 3 bases, and 8 bases lay between the germline ends. The CDR3 loop spans 13 amino acids. The chain's CDR3 is CASSSIATDTQYF. The CDR3 DNA reads as TGTGCCAGCAGTTCAATAGCGACAGATACGCAGTATTTT.

The chain recombines TRBV6-5 with TRBJ1-5, with D possibly matching TRBD1 (5 bases). The CDR3 is 15 residues long. V lost 6 bases and J 4 bases, leaving 16 bases between the germline ends. In germline, CDR1 is MNHEY, CDR2 SVGAGI. The CDR3 coding sequence is TGTGCCAGCAGCCCGACAGTTTTTGGAAATCAGCCCCAGCATTTT. It yields the protein CASSPTVFGNQPQHF.

V is TRBV19 and J is TRBJ1-1, with 7 bases aligning to TRBD1. The CDR3 runs to 12 residues. Germline assignment: CDR1 LNHDA and CDR2 SQIVND (reference sequence). Trimming took 4 bases from V and 10 from J; bases not matched to a gene: 6. Here the CDR3 DNA reads TGTGCCAGTAGTAGCCGACAGGGCGTAGCTTTCTTT. Its protein product is CASSSRQGVAFF.

This rearrangement joins TRBV9 to TRBJ1-6; possible D gene TRBD1, 6 bases. Trimming pared 2 bases from V and 9 bases from J, leaving 15 bases between. CDR3 size: 15 residues. CDR1 SGDLS and CDR2 YYNGEE come from the germline V gene. The CDR3 DNA sequence: TGTGCCAGCAGCGTCAGGACAGACTTGAGTTCACCCCTCCACTTT. The encoded protein is CASSVRTDLSSPLHF.

The chain combines TRBV5-4 with TRBJ1-3; D remains unclear. V dropped 3 bases and J dropped 0 bases, with 10 bases sitting between them. CDR1 and CDR2 from the germline V gene are SGHNT and YYREEE (reference sequence). CDR3 length: 15 residues. This chain's CDR3 is CASSSPTVSGNTIYF. CDR3 bases: TGTGCCAGCAGCTCTCCGACCGTCTCTGGAAACACCATATATTTT.

This chain uses TRBV7-9 with TRBJ1-5, with D perhaps matching TRBD1 (5 bases). This CDR3 region has 15 residues. Germline assignment: CDR1 SEHNR and CDR2 FQNEAQ (reference sequence). Deletions cut 5 bases from V and 2 bases from J, with 13 bases between. The CDR3 protein is CASSPRGSGNQPQHF. As DNA, the CDR3 is TGTGCCAGCAGCCCCCGGGGGTCTGGCAATCAGCCCCAGCATTTT.

The chain employs TRBV10-3 and TRBJ1-4, with D possibly TRBD1 on 6 matching bases. The V and J ends lost 2 bases and 4 bases respectively, with 11 bases between them. CDR3 size: 15 residues. Germline V gives CDR1 ENHRY, CDR2 SYGVKD. CDR3 loop: CAISEPGQNNEKLFF. DNA for the CDR3: TGTGCCATCAGTGAGCCAGGACAGAATAATGAAAAACTGTTTTTT.

The table lists this clone with a few counts. This sequence joins TRBV28 and TRBJ2-7, with TRBD1 matching over 9 bases. CDR3 length: 14 residues. CDR1 and CDR2 from the germline V gene are MDHEN and SYDVKM. With V trimmed by 6 bases and J by 4 bases, 7 bases remained unmatched. CDR3: CASRNRGRLYEQYF. The DNA for the CDR3 is TGTGCCAGCAGGAACAGGGGGCGCTTATACGAGCAGTACTTC.